Listed here are 28 T cell receptor beta chains from one sample, sequenced in a study of blood T cell repertoires in COVID-19. Repertoires were generated with immunoSEQ multiplex PCR, while TCRdb's copy carries only in-frame clones and drops some. The sample has nearly 350,000 clones, about nine tenths seen once; the top ten hold just under 7.5%. Sequencing input: peripheral blood. All receptors come from a woman in her 70s with COVID-19, enrolled during active disease.

The chain recombines TRBV19 with TRBJ1-1; TRBD1 might be the D (5 bases). Germline CDR1 and CDR2: LNHDA and SQIVND (reference sequence). Trimming left V 6 bases short and J 3 bases short, with 14 bases between. The CDR3 extends over 14 amino acids. The CDR3 DNA follows: TGTGCCAGTAGGTCGCGGGGCCGGGACACTGAAGCTTTCTTT. This codes for CASRSRGRDTEAFF.

V usage is TRBV24-1 and J usage is TRBJ1-5, with D perhaps TRBD1 (5 bases). CDR1 and CDR2 from the germline V gene are KGHDR and SFDVKD. The CDR3 totals 13 residues. The V and J ends lost 9 bases and 2 bases respectively, with 10 bases between them. Here the CDR3 DNA reads TGTGCCACCCAAGGACATGGCAATCAGCCCCAGCATTTT. It yields the protein CATQGHGNQPQHF.

The chain recombines TRBV11-2 with TRBJ1-2; D perhaps matches TRBD1 (5 bases). The length of the CDR3 is 15 residues. Germline V gene sequence: CDR1 SGHAT, CDR2 FQNNGV. V was pared by 4 bases and J by 10 bases, with 22 bases between. CDR3 sequence (DNA): TGTGCCAGCAGCTCCCCGAAGGGGAAGGCTTTAGACTACACCTTC. It yields the protein CASSSPKGKALDYTF.

In regard to this clone: The sample has other DNA sequences that encode this CDR3 too. The CDR3: CASSLTGGNSPLHF. In nucleotides, the CDR3 is TGTGCCAGCAGTCTGACAGGGGGGAATTCACCCCTCCACTTT. The chain links TRBV6-5 to TRBJ1-6, with 9 bases lining up with TRBD1. Trimming at V came to 5 bases and at J to 7 bases, leaving 3 bases not matched to a gene. In germline, CDR1 is MNHEY, CDR2 SVGAGI. This CDR3 is built from 14 residues.

This rearrangement joins TRBV6-4 to TRBJ1-2; 10 bases match TRBD1. The J segment lost 2 bases and the V segment lost 10 bases, leaving 4 bases of the junction unmatched. The germline V gene encodes CDR1 MRHNA and CDR2 SNTAGT. CDR3 length equals 13 residues. The CDR3 reads CATPGQGNYGYTF. The CDR3 DNA reads TGTGCCACCCCGGGACAGGGGAACTATGGCTACACCTTC.

The rearrangement uses TRBV11-2 and TRBJ1-3, with 7 bases matching TRBD1. J gave up 3 bases and V 1 base, and 3 bases lay outside the gene matches. The germline V gene encodes CDR1 SGHAT and CDR2 FQNNGV. The CDR3 length is 15 residues. The CDR3 spells CASSLGQGDGNTIYF. CDR3 sequence (DNA): TGTGCCAGCAGCTTAGGACAGGGAGATGGAAACACCATATATTTT.

In regard to this clone: Other nucleotide sequences in the sample specify the same CDR3. The chain combines TRBV5-1 with TRBJ2-3; 8 bases are shared with TRBD2. The CDR3 runs 16 residues. The J segment lost 5 bases and the V segment lost 2 bases, leaving 10 bases of the junction unmatched. Per the germline V gene, CDR1 is SGHRS and CDR2 is YFSETQ. The CDR3 sequence is CASSLGSGGSRDTQYF. For the CDR3, the DNA is TGCGCCAGCAGCTTAGGAAGCGGGGGTTCTAGAGATACGCAGTATTTT.

V gene TRBV11-2 combines with J gene TRBJ1-1; unclear D gene. This CDR3 contains 12 residues. V was cut by 3 bases and J by 5 bases, with 7 bases left in between. Germline V gene sequence: CDR1 SGHAT, CDR2 FQNNGV. The CDR3 region is CASSLSLTEAFF. CDR3 in DNA: TGTGCCAGCAGCTTGAGTCTTACTGAAGCTTTCTTT.

This clone has a single count. The rearrangement links TRBV2 to TRBJ1-2; 7 nucleotides line up with TRBD1. The CDR3 runs 12 residues. With V trimmed by 4 bases and J by 5 bases, 1 base remained unmatched. Looked up from germline, CDR1 is SNHLY and CDR2 is FYNNEI. For the CDR3, the DNA is TGTGCCAGCAGTGTCAGGGGGTATGGCTACACCTTC. This sequence encodes CASSVRGYGYTF.

The gene calls are TRBV9 and TRBJ2-2; D remains ambiguous. CDR1 is SGDLS and CDR2 is YYNGEE in the germline V gene. Trimming left V 2 bases short and J 8 bases short, with 10 bases between. The CDR3 sequence is 13 residues long. The CDR3, as DNA: TGTGCCAGCAGCGTCCGGGTCGAAGGGGAGCTGTTTTTT. Its translation is CASSVRVEGELFF.

V is TRBV7-2 and J is TRBJ2-5; TRBD1 matches at 12 bases. The junction had 5 bases not matched to a gene; V was cut back by 5 bases and J by 7 bases. The germline V gene has CDR1 SGHTA and CDR2 FQGNSA. CDR3 length: 14 residues. The CDR3 DNA reads as TGTGCCAGCAGCCGGGACAGGGGGCTGGGGACCCAGTACTTC. The encoded protein is CASSRDRGLGTQYF. Full variable domain (rest looked up from reference TRBV7-2 and TRBJ2-5): GAGVSQSPSNKVTEKGKDVELRCDPISGHTALYWYRQSLGQGLEFLIYFQGNSAPDKSGLPSDRFSAERTGGSVSTLTIQRTQQEDSAVYLCASSRDRGLGTQYFGPGTRLLVL.

This chain joins TRBV27 and TRBJ2-7; 7 bases align to TRBD2. Germline loops: CDR1 MNHEY, CDR2 SMNVEV (reference sequence). J lost 2 bases, V lost 3 bases, and 4 bases had no gene match. This CDR3 spans 14 amino acids. CDR3 DNA sequence: TGTGCCAGCAGTTTCGGGCGGGGGACCTACGAGCAGTACTTC. Translating gives CASSFGRGTYEQYF.

The chain employs TRBV10-3 and TRBJ1-5, with 8 bases that match TRBD1. This CDR3 contains 15 residues. Germline values: CDR1 ENHRY, CDR2 SYGVKD. The V and J ends lost 6 bases and 1 base, in that order; junction bases with no gene match: 5. The CDR3 sequence is CAISGQGGSNQPQHF. CDR3 coding DNA: TGTGCCATCAGCGGACAGGGAGGCAGCAATCAGCCCCAGCATTTT.

This chain links TRBV11-3 with TRBJ1-1; no firm D call. Trimming took 1 base from V and 3 from J, leaving 6 bases between them. CDR1 SGHNT and CDR2 YENEEA come from the germline V gene. CDR3 length: 13 amino acids. CDR3 amino acids: CASSLGRDTEAFF. CDR3 bases: TGTGCCAGCAGCTTAGGGAGGGACACTGAAGCTTTCTTT.

The J gene is TRBJ1-4, the V gene TRBV3-1 (or the pseudogene TRBV3-2); D unclear. This CDR3 is built from 16 residues. The germline V gene encodes CDR1 LGHDT and CDR2 YNNKEL (reference sequence). The V and J ends lost 0 bases and 2 bases respectively, with 10 bases between them. The chain's CDR3 is CASSQEGWATNEKLFF. Here the CDR3 DNA reads TGTGCCAGCAGCCAAGAAGGCTGGGCTACTAATGAAAAACTGTTTTTT.

The table lists this clone with a count of one. The chain recombines TRBV5-1 with TRBJ1-2; 7 nucleotides agree with TRBD1. The V segment lost 4 bases and the J segment 8 bases; nucleotides outside the gene matches: 14. In germline, CDR1 is SGHRS, CDR2 YFSETQ. The CDR3 loop spans 15 amino acids. The CDR3 is CASSLGGSTNQGYTF. CDR3 DNA: TGCGCCAGCAGCCTAGGGGGCTCGACAAATCAGGGCTACACCTTC.

This chain uses TRBV11-2 with TRBJ2-7; D perhaps matches TRBD1 (6 bases). Germline V gene data show CDR1 as SGHAT and CDR2 as FQNNGV. This CDR3 is built from 14 residues. Trimming took off 5 bases at V and 1 base at J, with 12 bases between the two ends. CDR3 residues: CASSPQTGSYEQYF. CDR3 DNA: TGTGCCAGCAGCCCCCAGACAGGATCCTACGAGCAGTACTTC.

This clone is a singleton in its sample. The chain carries TRBV24-1 and TRBJ1-1; D perhaps matches TRBD1 (6 bases). Germline CDR1 reads KGHDR; CDR2 reads SFDVKD. Trimming took off 2 bases at V and 4 bases at J, with 13 bases between the two ends. This CDR3 spans 15 amino acids. CDR3 DNA sequence: TGTGCCACCAGTGATTCTCAGGGGAGAGGCACTGAAGCTTTCTTT. Translated: CATSDSQGRGTEAFF.

V and J are TRBV3-1 (or the pseudogene TRBV3-2) and TRBJ2-6, with D possibly TRBD2 on 7 matching bases. Germline values: CDR1 LGHDT, CDR2 YNNKEL (reference sequence). Trimming took 0 bases from V and 3 from J, leaving 18 bases between them. The CDR3 spans 19 residues. CDR3 nucleotide sequence: TGTGCCAGCAGCCAAGATGTATGGGGGGGGCCGCTTGGGGCCAACGTCCTGACTTTC. This sequence encodes CASSQDVWGGPLGANVLTF.

This clone was seen a few times. The rearrangement links TRBV5-1 to TRBJ2-3; 7 nucleotides match TRBD1. V shed 0 bases and J 6 bases; nucleotides not matched to a gene: 4. The CDR3 has 14 amino acids. Germline loops: CDR1 SGHRS, CDR2 YFSETQ. CDR3: CASSLEGGPDTQYF. The CDR3 DNA sequence: TGCGCCAGCAGCTTGGAAGGGGGCCCCGATACGCAGTATTTT.

The genes are TRBV18 and TRBJ1-5; D unresolved. The CDR3 extends over 14 amino acids. Per the germline V gene, CDR1 is KGHSH and CDR2 is LQKENI. The V end lost 1 base, the J end lost 5 bases, and 9 bases lay between the germline ends. The CDR3 spells CASSPLRNDQPQHF. The CDR3 nucleotides read TGTGCCAGCTCACCACTTAGAAATGATCAGCCCCAGCATTTT.

The table lists this clone with a count of one. This chain links TRBV5-1 with TRBJ1-1; 7 bases align to TRBD1. This CDR3 is built from 12 residues. Trimming removed 0 bases from V and 11 bases from J; junction bases left unmatched: 4. Germline V gene data show CDR1 as SGHRS and CDR2 as YFSETQ. The chain's CDR3 is CASSLGQGSAFF. The CDR3 DNA sequence: TGCGCCAGCAGCTTGGGACAGGGCTCGGCTTTCTTT.

The chain links TRBV13 to TRBJ1-1; tentative D call: TRBD1 (5 bases). Trimming left V 0 bases short and J 8 bases short, with 10 bases between. CDR3 length: 13 residues. Germline loops: CDR1 PRHDT, CDR2 FYEKMQ (reference sequence). The CDR3 sequence: CASSLGSRQEAFF. In nucleotides, the CDR3 is TGTGCCAGCAGCTTAGGCTCCCGACAGGAAGCTTTCTTT. Full variable domain (remainder filled in from reference TRBV13 and TRBJ1-1): AAGVIQSPRHLIKEKRETATLKCYPIPRHDTVYWYQQGPGQDPQFLISFYEKMQSDKGSIPDRFSAQQFSDYHSELNMSSLELGDSALYFCASSLGSRQEAFFGQGTRLTVV.

The rearrangement links TRBV6-1 to TRBJ2-3, with a possible D match to TRBD2 (5 bases). There are 16 residues in the CDR3. The V gene's germline CDR1 is MNHNS and CDR2 SASEGT. V shed 1 base and J shed 4 bases, with 15 bases lying between them. Here the CDR3 reads CASSEVGSVSSDTQYF. The CDR3 DNA follows: TGTGCCAGCAGTGAAGTAGGTAGCGTGAGTTCAGATACGCAGTATTTT.

The V call is TRBV4-1, the J call TRBJ1-1; perhaps TRBD1 as D (6 bases). Germline CDR1 reads MGHRA; CDR2 reads YSYEKL. The CDR3 has 17 amino acids. Trimming took off 1 base at V and 5 bases at J, with 20 bases between the two ends. This CDR3 is CASSQVVGGAPGTEAFF. DNA of the CDR3: TGCGCCAGCAGCCAAGTCGTCGGGGGGGCTCCGGGGACTGAAGCTTTCTTT.

The rearrangement uses TRBV28 and TRBJ2-2, with D possibly TRBD2 on 5 matching bases. The V gene lost 6 bases and the J gene lost 3 bases, with 14 bases spanning the gap. This CDR3 comprises 15 residues. The germline gives CDR1 MDHEN, CDR2 SYDVKM. Here the CDR3 reads CASRPTTLYTGELFF. Here the CDR3 DNA reads TGTGCCAGCAGGCCGACTACACTGTACACCGGGGAGCTGTTTTTT.

This chain links TRBV6-6 with TRBJ2-3; D might be TRBD1 (5 bases). Germline CDR1 and CDR2: MNHNY and SVGAGI (reference sequence). The CDR3 sequence is 13 residues long. V shed 2 bases and J shed 8 bases, with 11 bases lying between them. This CDR3 is CASSYGAQGTQYF. Written as DNA, the CDR3 is TGTGCCAGCAGTTACGGGGCTCAAGGTACGCAGTATTTT.

This clone was picked up one time. This chain uses TRBV5-6 with TRBJ2-1; D is uncertain. Trimming left V 2 bases short and J 10 bases short, with 16 bases between. This CDR3 spans 14 amino acids. The germline V gene has CDR1 SGHDT and CDR2 YYEEEE. The CDR3 is CASSFESGLREQFF. CDR3 nucleotides: TGTGCCAGCAGCTTTGAATCGGGTCTGAGGGAGCAGTTCTTC.